This T cell receptor beta chain was observed in a study of PD-1 blockade in classical Hodgkin lymphoma. Study findings and constraints: Relapsed/refractory patients reportedly had lower baseline diversity than newly diagnosed patients.

In the case of this clone: Its target is unknown.

The protocol was immunoSEQ multiplex PCR, while the TCRdb copy is restricted to in-frame clones and leaves out a portion. The table lists about 30,000 clones, just over 70% of them singletons, with 3.5% to 4% in the top ten. Relapse after autologous stem cell transplantation occurred in every patient, and brentuximab vedotin exposure varied. The CDR3 is made up of 14 amino acids. Per germline, CDR1 MNHEY and CDR2 SMNVEV (reference sequence). V lost 3 bases and J lost 4, with 12 bases in between. V and J are TRBV27 and TRBJ1-1; D may be TRBD1 (5 bases). The material sequenced was peripheral blood mononuclear cells (PBMCs), taken before the second cycle of nivolumab. This clonotype originated in a human donor with classical Hodgkin lymphoma. The CDR3 sequence: CASSFGGFGTEAFF. The CDR3 bases are TGTGCCAGCAGTTTCGGGGGTTTTGGCACTGAAGCTTTCTTT.